A single sample gave rise to the 23 T cell receptor beta chains below, sequenced in a study of blood T cell repertoires in COVID-19. The repertoire was sequenced with immunoSEQ multiplex PCR; TCRdb's copy has only in-frame clones and lacks some. This table holds about 61,000 clones, 60% to 80% found once. Sequencing was done on a sample of peripheral blood. The receptors here all came from a man at least 80 years old with active or convalescent COVID-19.

The chain employs TRBV11-3 and TRBJ2-1; 8 bases fit TRBD2. The V and J ends lost 5 bases and 5 bases, in that order; junction bases with no gene match: 5. The CDR3 spans 14 residues. Germline V CDR1 and CDR2: SGHNT, YENEEA. The CDR3 here is CASSRSGGNNEQFF. CDR3 in DNA: TGTGCCAGCAGCCGGTCGGGAGGGAACAATGAGCAGTTCTTC.

The gene calls are TRBV10-3 and TRBJ2-1; the match to TRBD2 covers 13 bases. The CDR3 runs 20 residues. Germline CDR1 and CDR2: ENHRY and SYGVKD. V lost 6 bases to trimming and J lost 0 bases; unmatched junction nucleotides: 14. CDR3 sequence: CAIRRGTSGNNSSSYNEQFF. CDR3 in DNA: TGTGCCATCAGGAGGGGGACTAGCGGGAATAACTCCAGCTCCTACAATGAGCAGTTCTTC.

The chain has TRBV7-9 and TRBJ2-3, with 11 bases matching TRBD2. V lost 5 bases, J lost 1 base, and 5 bases stayed unmatched. Germline values: CDR1 SEHNR, CDR2 FQNEAQ (reference sequence). The CDR3 is 16 amino acids. The CDR3 region is CASSQGLAEGTDTQYF. CDR3 sequence (DNA): TGTGCCAGCAGCCAGGGACTAGCGGAGGGCACAGATACGCAGTATTTT.

This clone was seen once. This chain links TRBV12-1 with TRBJ2-1; the D call of TRBD2 is as the table states it, not checked on the DNA. TRBV12-1 is a pseudogene. The CDR3 is 20 amino acids. Written as DNA, the CDR3 is TGTGCCAGCAGCCATGACGGGACTAGCGGGAGAAAGCGTCAGTTCTATGAGCAGTTCTTC. Protein: CASSHDGTSGRKRQFYEQFF.

Here the CDR3 reads CAMAPGLDETQYF. The CDR3 nucleotides read TGTGCCATGGCACCGGGACTAGATGAGACCCAGTACTTC. The rearrangement uses TRBV10-3 and TRBJ2-5, with TRBD2 matching over 8 bases. J lost 5 bases, V lost 9 bases, and 8 bases had no gene match. CDR1 and CDR2 (germline): ENHRY, SYGVKD. The CDR3 length is 13 residues.

V gene TRBV5-1 combines with J gene TRBJ1-4; weak D call: TRBD1 (6 bases). V was cut by 3 bases and J by 6 bases, with 15 bases left in between. This CDR3 spans 15 amino acids. The V gene's germline CDR1 is SGHRS and CDR2 YFSETQ. CDR3 sequence (DNA): TGCGCCAGCAGCTCTTTAGGGACAACCTATGAAAAACTGTTTTTT. This gives the protein CASSSLGTTYEKLFF.

The J gene is TRBJ1-1, the V gene TRBV2, with D possibly TRBD1 on 5 matching bases. Trimming took off 3 bases at V and 1 base at J, with 12 bases between the two ends. The V gene's germline CDR1 is SNHLY and CDR2 FYNNEI. CDR3 length equals 15 residues. The CDR3 DNA is TGTGCCAGCAGTGACCAGGGTGGGCAGAACACTGAAGCTTTCTTT. It is translated as CASSDQGGQNTEAFF.

The genes are TRBV4-3 and TRBJ1-3; D not resolved. The CDR3 consists of 15 residues. Trimming left V 1 base short and J 0 bases short, with 7 bases between. CDR1 LGHNA and CDR2 YSLEER come from the germline V gene. CDR3 in amino acids: CASSQASYSGNTIYF. The CDR3 nucleotides are TGCGCCAGCAGCCAAGCTTCGTACTCTGGAAACACCATATATTTT.

The rearrangement joins TRBV19 to TRBJ1-3; D is unclear. The ends were cut back, 7 bases at V and 0 bases at J, with 7 bases in the middle. Germline loops: CDR1 LNHDA, CDR2 SQIVND (reference sequence). CDR3 length: 13 amino acids. In nucleotides, the CDR3 is TGTGCCAGTAAGAGCCACTCTGGAAACACCATATATTTT. The encoded protein is CASKSHSGNTIYF.

J is TRBJ2-3 and V is TRBV7-2, with 10 nucleotides matching TRBD2. Germline V gene data show CDR1 as SGHTA and CDR2 as FQGNSA. This CDR3 has 13 residues. With 6 bases clipped from V and 7 bases from J, the junction kept 4 bases outside the gene matches. The CDR3, as DNA: TGTGCCAGCAGTTCTAGCGGGAGTCATACGCAGTATTTT. Translated: CASSSSGSHTQYF.

The chain couples TRBV5-8 to TRBJ2-1; 10 nucleotides line up with TRBD2. Losses at the gene ends were 0 bases for V and 1 base for J; bases not matched to a gene: 7. This CDR3 contains 18 residues. Germline values: CDR1 SGHTS, CDR2 YDEGEE. CDR3 sequence: CASSLGVSGGPSYNEQFF. Here the CDR3 DNA reads TGTGCCAGCAGCTTGGGTGTTAGCGGGGGGCCATCCTACAATGAGCAGTTCTTC.

The rearrangement joins TRBV10-3 to TRBJ1-5, with D maybe TRBD1 (6 bases). CDR1 is ENHRY, CDR2 SYGVKD, per germline. V was shortened by 4 bases and J by 4 bases, with 8 bases between the two germline ends. There are 13 residues in the CDR3. As DNA, the CDR3 is TGTGCCATCAGTGGGGACAAAAATCAGCCCCAGCATTTT. Translated: CAISGDKNQPQHF.

This clone was counted a few times. The chain employs TRBV5-1 and TRBJ1-2; the match to TRBD1 covers 7 bases. After removal of 3 bases from V and 2 bases from J, the junction contained 4 bases not matched to a gene. This CDR3 spans 14 amino acids. CDR1 is SGHRS and CDR2 is YFSETQ in the germline V gene. The CDR3 is CASSSLQGNYGYTF. CDR3 nucleotides: TGCGCCAGCAGCTCTCTACAGGGGAACTATGGCTACACCTTC. The full variable domain, with the rest looked up from reference TRBV5-1 and TRBJ1-2, is KAGVTQTPRYLIKTRGQQVTLSCSPISGHRSVSWYQQTPGQGLQFLFEYFSETQRNKGNFPGRFSGRQFSNSRSEMNVSTLELGDSALYLCASSSLQGNYGYTFGSGTRLTVV.

About this clone: One junction end does not reproduce the germline sequence, and a read error may be involved. The J gene is TRBJ2-3, the V gene TRBV3-1 (or the pseudogene TRBV3-2); D is perhaps TRBD2 (5 bases). This CDR3 has 17 residues. In germline, CDR1 is LGHDT, CDR2 YNNKEL (reference sequence). The CDR3: CASRQGSWLAVTDTQYF. CDR3 coding DNA: TGTGCCAGCAGACAAGGGTCGTGGCTAGCTGTCACAGATACGCAGTATTTT.

The chain joins TRBV10-3 to TRBJ2-2; 10 bases agree with TRBD2. This CDR3 contains 16 residues. V was pared by 3 bases and J by 3 bases, with 4 bases of the junction left unmatched. Germline CDR1 and CDR2: ENHRY and SYGVKD. The CDR3 sequence is CAISDRAGGHTGELFF. The CDR3 DNA reads as TGTGCCATCAGTGATCGAGCGGGGGGGCACACCGGGGAGCTGTTTTTT.

The DNA for the CDR3 is TGTGCCAGCAGCTTTTGGGCCGAGAATTCACCCCTCCACTTT. Amino acids: CASSFWAENSPLHF. This chain joins TRBV7-2 and TRBJ1-6; D unresolved. The CDR3 covers 14 residues. Germline V CDR1 and CDR2: SGHTA, FQGNSA. V shed 3 bases and J shed 7 bases, with 10 bases lying between them.

This rearrangement joins TRBV10-2 to TRBJ2-5; 7 bases map to TRBD2. The germline gives CDR1 WSHSY, CDR2 SAAADI. After removal of 3 bases from V and 1 base from J, the junction contained 5 bases not matched to a gene. The CDR3 runs 15 residues. In DNA, the CDR3 is TGCGCCAGCAGTGAAGTCCCTAGCGGCCAAGAGACCCAGTACTTC. Its protein is CASSEVPSGQETQYF.

CDR3 protein: CASSEVGDRQETQYF. CDR3 bases: TGTGCCAGCAGTGAAGTCGGGGACAGGCAAGAGACCCAGTACTTC. The chain carries TRBV6-1 and TRBJ2-5; 8 bases are shared with TRBD1. V lost 1 base and J lost 2; bases outside the gene matches: 3. This CDR3 is 15 amino acids long. Looked up from germline, CDR1 is MNHNS and CDR2 is SASEGT.

The chain combines TRBV25-1 with TRBJ2-1; a weak D match, TRBD2 (5 bases). CDR1 is MGHDK, CDR2 SYGVNS, per germline. V was trimmed by 2 bases and J by 6 bases, leaving 8 bases between them. The CDR3 sequence is 13 residues long. The CDR3 nucleotides read TGTGCCAGCAGTGAAGGAGGTCGCAATGAGCAGTTCTTC. It specifies CASSEGGRNEQFF.

This clone has a handful of counts. V and J are TRBV6-6 and TRBJ1-1; D is ambiguous. Deletions cut 9 bases from V and 1 base from J, with 12 bases between. Germline CDR1 reads MNHNY; CDR2 reads SVGAGI (reference sequence). The CDR3 has 13 residues. CDR3 sequence: CASSPGANTEAFF. Here the CDR3 DNA reads TGTGCCAGTAGCCCCGGAGCGAACACTGAAGCTTTCTTT.

This clone was observed at least ten times. In DNA, the CDR3 is TGTGCCAGCACAGGGGGTTTGAACACTGAAGCTTTCTTT. Translated: CASTGGLNTEAFF. The chain uses TRBV9 and TRBJ1-1, with 7 bases aligning to TRBD1. The V gene end was trimmed by 6 bases and the J gene end by 0 bases; junction bases not matched to a gene: 2. The CDR3 loop spans 13 amino acids. Per germline, CDR1 SGDLS and CDR2 YYNGEE.

The rearrangement joins TRBV7-9 to TRBJ2-5; the D gene is possibly TRBD1 (6 bases). V was cut by 2 bases and J by 5 bases, with 15 bases left in between. The V gene's germline CDR1 is SEHNR and CDR2 FQNEAQ (reference sequence). This CDR3 comprises 15 residues. The CDR3 coding sequence is TGTGCCAGCAGCTTAATGATTGGTAGGGGGGAGACCCAGTACTTC. It encodes CASSLMIGRGETQYF.

This clone was seen more than once but under ten times. V gene TRBV9 combines with J gene TRBJ1-2; D is possibly TRBD1 (6 bases). The CDR3 has 18 residues. Germline V lookup: CDR1 SGDLS, CDR2 YYNGEE. V dropped 1 base and J dropped 4 bases, with 23 bases sitting between them. CDR3 in amino acids: CASSVRVGTGIGSYGYTF. The CDR3 region has the DNA TGTGCCAGCAGCGTACGGGTGGGAACAGGGATAGGGAGCTATGGCTACACCTTC.